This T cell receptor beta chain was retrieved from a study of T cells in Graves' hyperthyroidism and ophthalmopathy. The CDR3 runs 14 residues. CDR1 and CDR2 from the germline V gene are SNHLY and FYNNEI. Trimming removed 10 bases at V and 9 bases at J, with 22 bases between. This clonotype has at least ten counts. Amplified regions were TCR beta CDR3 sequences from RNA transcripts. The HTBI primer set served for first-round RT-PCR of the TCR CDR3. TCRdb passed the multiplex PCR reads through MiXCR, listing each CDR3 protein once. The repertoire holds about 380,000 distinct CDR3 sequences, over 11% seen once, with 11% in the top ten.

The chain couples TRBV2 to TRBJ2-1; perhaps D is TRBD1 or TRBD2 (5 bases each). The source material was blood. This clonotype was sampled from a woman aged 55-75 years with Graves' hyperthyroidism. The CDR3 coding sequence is TGTGCCACCAAGGGGTACGGGAACGTGGGTGAGCAGTTCTTC. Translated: CATKGYGNVGEQFF. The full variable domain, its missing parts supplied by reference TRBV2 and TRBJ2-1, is EPEVTQTPSHQVTQMGQEVILRCVPISNHLYFYWYRQILGQKVEFLVSFYNNEISEKSEIFDDQFSVERPDGSNFTLKIRSTKLEDSAMYFCATKGYGNVGEQFFGPGTRLTVL.